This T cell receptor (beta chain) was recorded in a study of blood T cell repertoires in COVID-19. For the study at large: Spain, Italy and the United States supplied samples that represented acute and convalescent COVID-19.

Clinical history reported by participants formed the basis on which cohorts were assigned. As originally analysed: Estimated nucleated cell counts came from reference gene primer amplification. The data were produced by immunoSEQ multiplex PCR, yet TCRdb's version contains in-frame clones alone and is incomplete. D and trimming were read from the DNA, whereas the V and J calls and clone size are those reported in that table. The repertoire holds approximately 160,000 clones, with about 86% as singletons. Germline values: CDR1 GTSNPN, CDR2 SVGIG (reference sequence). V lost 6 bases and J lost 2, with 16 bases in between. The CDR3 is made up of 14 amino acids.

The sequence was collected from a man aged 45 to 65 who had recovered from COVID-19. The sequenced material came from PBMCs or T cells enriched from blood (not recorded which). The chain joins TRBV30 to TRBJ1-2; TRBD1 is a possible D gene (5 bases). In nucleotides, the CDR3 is TGTGCCTGCCTGGGGGGGTGGGCCAACTATGGCTACACCTTC. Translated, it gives CACLGGWANYGYTF.